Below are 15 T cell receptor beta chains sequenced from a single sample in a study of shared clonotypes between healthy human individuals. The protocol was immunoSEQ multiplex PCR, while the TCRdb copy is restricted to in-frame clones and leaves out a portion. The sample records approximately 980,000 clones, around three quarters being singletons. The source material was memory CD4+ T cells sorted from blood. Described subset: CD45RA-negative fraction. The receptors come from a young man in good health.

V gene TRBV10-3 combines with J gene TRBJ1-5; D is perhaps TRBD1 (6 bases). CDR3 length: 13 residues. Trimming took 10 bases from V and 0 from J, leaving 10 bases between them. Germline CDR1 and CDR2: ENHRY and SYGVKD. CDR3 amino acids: CATTGNSNQPQHF. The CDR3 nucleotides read TGTGCCACGACAGGCAATAGCAATCAGCCCCAGCATTTT.

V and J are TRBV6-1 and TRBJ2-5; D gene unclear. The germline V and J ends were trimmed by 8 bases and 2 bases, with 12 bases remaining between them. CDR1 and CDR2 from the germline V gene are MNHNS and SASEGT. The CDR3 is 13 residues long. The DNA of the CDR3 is TGTGCCAGCCGGTGGGCTAGTCAAGAGACCCAGTACTTC. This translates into CASRWASQETQYF.

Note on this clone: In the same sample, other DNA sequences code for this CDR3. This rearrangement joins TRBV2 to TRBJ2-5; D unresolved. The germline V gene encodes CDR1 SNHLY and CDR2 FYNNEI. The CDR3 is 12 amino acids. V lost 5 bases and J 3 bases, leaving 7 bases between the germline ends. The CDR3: CASSRAKETQYF. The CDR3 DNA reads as TGTGCCAGCAGTCGGGCCAAAGAGACCCAGTACTTC.

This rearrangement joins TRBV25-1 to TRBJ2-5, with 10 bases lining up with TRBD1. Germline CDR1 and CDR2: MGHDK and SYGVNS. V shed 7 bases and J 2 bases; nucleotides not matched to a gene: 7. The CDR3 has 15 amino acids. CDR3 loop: CASNDRGQRQETQYF. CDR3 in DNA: TGTGCCAGCAACGACAGGGGGCAACGTCAAGAGACCCAGTACTTC.

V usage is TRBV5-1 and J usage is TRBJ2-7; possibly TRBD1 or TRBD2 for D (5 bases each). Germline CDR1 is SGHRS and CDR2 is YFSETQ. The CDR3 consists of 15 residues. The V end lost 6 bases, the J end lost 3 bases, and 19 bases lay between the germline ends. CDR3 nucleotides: TGCGCCAGCACCTCTACTAGGGGCGGCTTCTACGAGCAGTACTTC. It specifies CASTSTRGGFYEQYF.

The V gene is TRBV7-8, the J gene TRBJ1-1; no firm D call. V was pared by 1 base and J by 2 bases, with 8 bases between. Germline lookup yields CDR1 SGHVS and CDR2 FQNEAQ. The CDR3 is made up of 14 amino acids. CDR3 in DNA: TGTGCCAGCAGCTTAGACATCCCTAACACTGAAGCTTTCTTT. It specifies CASSLDIPNTEAFF.

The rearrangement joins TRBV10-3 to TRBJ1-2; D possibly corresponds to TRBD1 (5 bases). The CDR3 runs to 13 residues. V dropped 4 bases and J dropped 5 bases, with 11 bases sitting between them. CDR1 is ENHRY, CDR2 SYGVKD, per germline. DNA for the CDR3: TGTGCCATCAGTGCTGGAGGGGAATATGGCTACACCTTC. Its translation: CAISAGGEYGYTF.

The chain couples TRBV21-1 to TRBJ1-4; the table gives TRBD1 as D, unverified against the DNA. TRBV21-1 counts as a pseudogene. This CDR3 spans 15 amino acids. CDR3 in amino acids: CASSPLGDRAKKLFF. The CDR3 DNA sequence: TGTGCCAGCAGCCCACTCGGGGACAGGGCAAAAAAACTGTTTTTT.

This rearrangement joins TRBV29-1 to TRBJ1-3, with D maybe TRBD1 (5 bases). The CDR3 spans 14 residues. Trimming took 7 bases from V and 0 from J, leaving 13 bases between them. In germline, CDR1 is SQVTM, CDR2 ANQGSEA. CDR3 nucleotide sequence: TGCAGCGCGTACCAGGGCGACTCTGGAAACACCATATATTTT. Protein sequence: CSAYQGDSGNTIYF. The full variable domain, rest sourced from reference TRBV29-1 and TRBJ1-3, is SAVISQKPSRDICQRGTSLTIQCQVDSQVTMMFWYRQQPGQSLTLIATANQGSEATYESGFVIDKFPISRPNLTFSTLTVSNMSPEDSSIYLCSAYQGDSGNTIYFGEGSWLTVV.

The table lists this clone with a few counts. CDR3 residues: CASSSKAGGYTDTQYF. The CDR3 DNA reads TGTGCCAGCAGTTCAAAAGCGGGGGGCTACACAGATACGCAGTATTTT. The V gene is TRBV27, the J gene TRBJ2-3, with 9 bases that match TRBD2. This CDR3 has 16 residues. Unmatched junction bases numbered 7, after V lost 4 bases and J lost 2 bases. CDR1 is MNHEY, CDR2 SMNVEV, per germline (reference sequence).

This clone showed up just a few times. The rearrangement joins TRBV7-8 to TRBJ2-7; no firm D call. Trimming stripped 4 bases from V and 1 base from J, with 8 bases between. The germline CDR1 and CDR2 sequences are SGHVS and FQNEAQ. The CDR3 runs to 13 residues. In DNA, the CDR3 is TGTGCCAGCAGCTCACGCGGTTCCTACGAGCAGTACTTC. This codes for CASSSRGSYEQYF.

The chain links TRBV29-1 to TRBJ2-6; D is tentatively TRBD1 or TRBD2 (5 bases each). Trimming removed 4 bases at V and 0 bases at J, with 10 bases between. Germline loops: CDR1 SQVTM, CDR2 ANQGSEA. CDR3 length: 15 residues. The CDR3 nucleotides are TGCAGCGTTGGGGGGAGCCACTCTGGGGCCAACGTCCTGACTTTC. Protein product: CSVGGSHSGANVLTF.

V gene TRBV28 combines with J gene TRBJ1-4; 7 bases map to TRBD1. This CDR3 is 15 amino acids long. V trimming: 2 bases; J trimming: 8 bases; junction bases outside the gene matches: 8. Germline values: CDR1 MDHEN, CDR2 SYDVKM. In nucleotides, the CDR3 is TGTGCCAGCAGTTTAGCGGGCAGGGGGGAAGAAAAACTGTTTTTT. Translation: CASSLAGRGEEKLFF.

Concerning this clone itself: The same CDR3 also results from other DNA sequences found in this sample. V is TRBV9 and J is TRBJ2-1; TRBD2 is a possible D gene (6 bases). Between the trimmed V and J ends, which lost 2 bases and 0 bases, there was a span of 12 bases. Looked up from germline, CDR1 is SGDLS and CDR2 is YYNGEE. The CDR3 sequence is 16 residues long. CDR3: CASSVSGASSYNEQFF. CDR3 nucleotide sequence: TGTGCCAGCAGCGTTAGCGGAGCTAGCTCCTACAATGAGCAGTTCTTC.

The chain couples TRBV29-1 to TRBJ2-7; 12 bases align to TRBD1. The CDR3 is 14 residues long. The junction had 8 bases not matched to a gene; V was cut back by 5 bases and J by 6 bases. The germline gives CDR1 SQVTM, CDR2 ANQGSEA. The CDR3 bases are TGCAGCGTTACCAAAGGGACAGGGGGCCGCGAGCAGTACTTC. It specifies CSVTKGTGGREQYF.